Given below is one T cell receptor beta chain in context. Its antigen is unknown. This sample stems from a study of OX40 agonist ivuxolimab in advanced cancers. Study details: The mean age was about 57 years, ranging from 23 to 79, with 65% to 90% of participants male. Earlier treatment with anti-PD-1, anti-PD-L1 or anti-CTLA-4 was permitted, and around 43% had received some. Partial responses occurred in Three dose-escalation patients, one with hepatocellular carcinoma and two with cutaneous melanoma.

Study results and limitations: Determination of antigen specificity was not performed for the expanded peripheral T cells.

The CDR3 is made up of 15 amino acids. Per the germline V gene, CDR1 is MNHEY and CDR2 is SMNVEV (reference sequence). V gave up 2 bases and J gave up 6 bases; unmatched junction bases: 7. Clones were read by immunoSEQ multiplex PCR, and TCRdb kept only the in-frame ones, dropping some. The sample contains fewer than 25,000 clones, 80% to 90% of which appear only once. The origin of this receptor is an adult with an advanced solid tumor such as melanoma, head and neck, liver or kidney cancer. The chain uses TRBV27 and TRBJ2-3, with TRBD1 matching over 8 bases. The specimen comprised CD4+ or CD8+ T cells sorted from blood, sampled in a trial of the OX40 agonist ivuxolimab. This CDR3 reads CASSLPTGAPDTQYF. The CDR3 coding sequence is TGTGCCAGCAGTTTACCGACAGGGGCCCCTGATACGCAGTATTTT.